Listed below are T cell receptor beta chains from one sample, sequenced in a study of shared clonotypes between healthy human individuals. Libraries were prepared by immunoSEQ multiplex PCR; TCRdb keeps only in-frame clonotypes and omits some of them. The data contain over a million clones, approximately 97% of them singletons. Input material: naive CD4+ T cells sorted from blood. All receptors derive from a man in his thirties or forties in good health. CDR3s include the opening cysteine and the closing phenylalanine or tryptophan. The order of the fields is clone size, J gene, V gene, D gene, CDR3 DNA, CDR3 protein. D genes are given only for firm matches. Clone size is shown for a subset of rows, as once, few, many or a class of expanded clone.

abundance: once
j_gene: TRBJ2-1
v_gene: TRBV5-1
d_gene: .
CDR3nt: TGCGCCAGCAGCTTTGAGCGCAGGTTGGGCTACAATGAGCAGTTCTTC
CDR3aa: CASSFERRLGYNEQFF

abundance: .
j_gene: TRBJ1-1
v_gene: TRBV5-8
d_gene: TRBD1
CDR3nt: TGTGCCAGCAGCTTGATACAGGGGATTGAAGCTTTCTTT
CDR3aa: CASSLIQGIEAFF

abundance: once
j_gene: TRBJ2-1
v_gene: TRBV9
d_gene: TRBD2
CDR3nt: TGTGCCAGCAGCGCCTTAGCGGGAGGGCGATACAATGAGCAGTTCTTC
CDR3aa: CASSALAGGRYNEQFF

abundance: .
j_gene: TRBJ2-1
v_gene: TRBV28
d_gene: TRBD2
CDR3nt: TGTGCCAGCGAGACTAGCGGGGCCTACAATGAGCAGTTCTTC
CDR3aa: CASETSGAYNEQFF

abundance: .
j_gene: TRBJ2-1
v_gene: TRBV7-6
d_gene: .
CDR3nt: TGTGCCAGCAGCTTAAGTGGGTTGGCAGGGCTCTACAATGAGCAGTTCTTC
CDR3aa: CASSLSGLAGLYNEQFF

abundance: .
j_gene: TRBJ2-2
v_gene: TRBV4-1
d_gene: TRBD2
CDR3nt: TGCGCCAGCAGCCTCACTAGCGGGAGTAGCACCGGGGAGCTGTTTTTT
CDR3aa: CASSLTSGSSTGELFF

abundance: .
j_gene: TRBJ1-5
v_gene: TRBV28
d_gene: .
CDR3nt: TGTGCCAGCAGCCCAGGGACGGCGGGGGATCAGCCCCAGCATTTT
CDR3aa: CASSPGTAGDQPQHF

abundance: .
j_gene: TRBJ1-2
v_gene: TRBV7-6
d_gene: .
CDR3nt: TGTGCCAGCAGCTTAGTTCGGGACTATGGCTACACCTTC
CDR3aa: CASSLVRDYGYTF

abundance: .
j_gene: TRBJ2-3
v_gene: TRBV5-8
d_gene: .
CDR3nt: TGTGCCAGCAGCTTAACAGCCTCTAGCACAGATACGCAGTATTTT
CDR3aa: CASSLTASSTDTQYF

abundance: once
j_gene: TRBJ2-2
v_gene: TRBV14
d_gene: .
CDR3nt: TGTGCCAGCAGCCCCCGCGGTCTAGCCAACACCGGGGAGCTGTTTTTT
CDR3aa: CASSPRGLANTGELFF

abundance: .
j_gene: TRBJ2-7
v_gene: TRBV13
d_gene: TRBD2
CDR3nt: TGTGCCAGCAGCTGGGGGACTAGCGGCTACGAGCAGTACTTC
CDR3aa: CASSWGTSGYEQYF

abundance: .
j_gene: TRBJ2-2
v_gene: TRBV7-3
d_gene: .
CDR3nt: TGTGCCAGCAGCCAGGGGAACACCGGGGAGCTGTTTTTT
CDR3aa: CASSQGNTGELFF

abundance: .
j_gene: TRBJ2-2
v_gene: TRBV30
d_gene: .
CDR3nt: TGTGCCTGGAGTGTCGCCCGGATCGGGGAGCTGTTTTTT
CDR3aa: CAWSVARIGELFF

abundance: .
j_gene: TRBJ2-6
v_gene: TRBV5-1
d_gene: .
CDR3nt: TGCGCCAGCGTTCTAGGGAACTCTGGGGCCAACGTCCTGACTTTC
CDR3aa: CASVLGNSGANVLTF

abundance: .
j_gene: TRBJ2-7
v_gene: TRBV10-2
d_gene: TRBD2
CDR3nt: TGCGCCAGGGACCAAGCGGGAGAAAGCTTTTTC
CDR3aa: CARDQAGESFF

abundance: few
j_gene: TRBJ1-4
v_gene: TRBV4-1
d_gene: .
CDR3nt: TGCGCCAGCAGCCAAGAGGAGAACACCCGACTGTTTTTT
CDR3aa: CASSQEENTRLFF

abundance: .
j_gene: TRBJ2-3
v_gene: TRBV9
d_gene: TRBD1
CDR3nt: TGTGCCAGCAGCCTTGGGACAGGGCCTGATACGCAGTATTTT
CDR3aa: CASSLGTGPDTQYF

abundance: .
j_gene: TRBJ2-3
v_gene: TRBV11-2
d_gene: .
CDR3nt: TGTGCCAGCAGCTTAGCGGGGCAATCCACAGATACGCAGTATTTT
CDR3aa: CASSLAGQSTDTQYF

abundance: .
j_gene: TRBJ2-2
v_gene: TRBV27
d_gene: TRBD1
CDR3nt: TGTGCCAGCAGTCCCTCCACCGGGACAGGAAACACCGGGGAGCTGTTTTTT
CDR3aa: CASSPSTGTGNTGELFF

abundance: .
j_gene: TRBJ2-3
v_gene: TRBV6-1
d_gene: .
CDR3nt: TGTGCCAGCGCTGGCCCAGATACGCAGTATTTT
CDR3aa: CASAGPDTQYF

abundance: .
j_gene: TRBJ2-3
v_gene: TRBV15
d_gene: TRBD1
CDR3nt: TGTGCCACCAGCAGAGGTGACAGGGGCACAGATACGCAGTATTTT
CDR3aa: CATSRGDRGTDTQYF

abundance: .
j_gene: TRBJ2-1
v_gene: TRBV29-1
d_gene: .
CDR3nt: TGCAGCGTTGAAGATTTCAAGCAGGGTGAGCAGTTCTTC
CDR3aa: CSVEDFKQGEQFF

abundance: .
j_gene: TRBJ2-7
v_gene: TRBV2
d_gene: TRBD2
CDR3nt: TGTGCCAGCAGTGATGGCTCTAGCGGGAGATACGAGCAGTACTTC
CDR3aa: CASSDGSSGRYEQYF

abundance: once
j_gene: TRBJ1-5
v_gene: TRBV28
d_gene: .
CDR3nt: TGTGCCAGCAGGCCCGGTTATAGCAATCAGCCCCAGCATTTT
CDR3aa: CASRPGYSNQPQHF

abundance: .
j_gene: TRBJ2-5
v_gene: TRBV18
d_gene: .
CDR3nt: TGTGCCAGCTCACCGTTGGCTACTAGCAGGGAGACCCAGTACTTC
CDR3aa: CASSPLATSRETQYF

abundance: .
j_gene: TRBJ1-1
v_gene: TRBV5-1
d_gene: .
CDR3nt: TGCGCCAGCAGCCTTCAGGGTGATGACACTGAAGCTTTCTTT
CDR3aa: CASSLQGDDTEAFF

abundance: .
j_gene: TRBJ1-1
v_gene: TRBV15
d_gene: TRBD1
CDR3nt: TGTGCCACCAGCAAACCGGGACAGGGGAGAACTGAAGCTTTCTTT
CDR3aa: CATSKPGQGRTEAFF

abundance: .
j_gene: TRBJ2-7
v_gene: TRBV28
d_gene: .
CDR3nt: .
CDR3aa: CASSSSTGQTYEQYF

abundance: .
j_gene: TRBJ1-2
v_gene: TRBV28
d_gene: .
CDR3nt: TGTGCCAGCAGTTTACCTCAGGACTATGGCTACACCTTC
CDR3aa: CASSLPQDYGYTF

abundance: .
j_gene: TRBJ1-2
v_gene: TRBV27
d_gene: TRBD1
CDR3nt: TGTGCCAGCAGTTTATCGAGGACAGGGGAGGATTTGGGCTACACCTTC
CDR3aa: CASSLSRTGEDLGYTF

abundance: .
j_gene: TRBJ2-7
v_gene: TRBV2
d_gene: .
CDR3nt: TGTGCCAGCAGTGAATCCCCAGGGCCGCCCTACGAGCAGTACTTC
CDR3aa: CASSESPGPPYEQYF

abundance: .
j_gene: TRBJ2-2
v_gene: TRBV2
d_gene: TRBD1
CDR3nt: TGTGCCAGCAGTCGGGACAGGGGGGATACCGGGGAGCTGTTTTTT
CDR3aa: CASSRDRGDTGELFF

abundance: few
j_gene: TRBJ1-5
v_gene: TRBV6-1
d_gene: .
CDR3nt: TGTGCCAGCCGTGAACGGGGGGTCCCCAATCAGCCCCAGCATTTT
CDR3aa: CASRERGVPNQPQHF

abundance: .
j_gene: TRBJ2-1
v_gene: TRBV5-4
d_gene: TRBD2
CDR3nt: TGTGCCAGCAGCTTGAGGGCTAGCGGGTTAAATGAGCAGTTCTTC
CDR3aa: CASSLRASGLNEQFF

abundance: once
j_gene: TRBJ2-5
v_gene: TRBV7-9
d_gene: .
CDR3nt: TGTGCCAGCAGTGGCCGGGGTTACCAAGAGACCCAGTACTTC
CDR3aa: CASSGRGYQETQYF

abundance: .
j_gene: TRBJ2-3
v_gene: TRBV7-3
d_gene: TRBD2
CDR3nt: TGTGCCAGCAGCCCCTCACCAGCGGGAGCGGGCACAGATACGCAGTATTTT
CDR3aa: CASSPSPAGAGTDTQYF

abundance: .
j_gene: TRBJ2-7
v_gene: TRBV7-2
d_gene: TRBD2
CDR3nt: TGTGCCAGCAGCTTATGGGGGGGTGGCGAGCAGTACTTC
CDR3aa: CASSLWGGGEQYF

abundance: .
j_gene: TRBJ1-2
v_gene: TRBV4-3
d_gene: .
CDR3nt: TGCGCCAGCAGTCCTCTTGCAGGGGCCAACTATGGCTACACCTTC
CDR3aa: CASSPLAGANYGYTF

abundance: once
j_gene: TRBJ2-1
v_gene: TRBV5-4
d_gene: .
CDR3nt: TGTGCCAGCAGCTTGCTTGGGGCCCGGCAGTTCTTC
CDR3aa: CASSLLGARQFF

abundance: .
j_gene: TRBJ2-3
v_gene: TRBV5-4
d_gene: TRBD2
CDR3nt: TGTGCCAGCACCTTGGCGGGGGGCGCAGATACGCAGTATTTT
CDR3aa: CASTLAGGADTQYF

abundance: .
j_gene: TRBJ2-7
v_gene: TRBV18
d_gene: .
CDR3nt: TGTGCCAGCTCACCAGCCGCAGGGCCGGTGGGAGAGCAGTACTTC
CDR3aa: CASSPAAGPVGEQYF

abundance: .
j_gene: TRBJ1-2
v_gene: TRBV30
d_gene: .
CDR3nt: TGTGCCTGGAAGGGCAGGGATGGCTACACCTTC
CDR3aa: CAWKGRDGYTF